The present TCR beta chain was sequenced within a study of cytomegalovirus exposure and HLA in healthy donors. Germline lookup yields CDR1 SGDLS and CDR2 YYNGEE. V shed 3 bases and J 6 bases; nucleotides not matched to a gene: 4. This CDR3 is built from 14 residues. TCRdb's copy holds only in-frame clones and misses some; the assay was immunoSEQ multiplex PCR. The sample has roughly 280,000 clones, just over 85% seen once; the top ten hold over 0.95%. The sample consisted of PBMCs. The chain carries TRBV9 and TRBJ1-4; TRBD1 agrees at 8 bases. This TCR was recovered from a woman between 18 and 29 years old in good health and CMV-seronegative. The CDR3 DNA reads as TGTGCCAGCAGCGCCGACAGGGGCCATGAAAAACTGTTTTTT. The encoded protein is CASSADRGHEKLFF.